The 20 T cell receptor beta chains listed next were all sequenced from one sample in a study of pediatric ulcerative colitis. This table comes from immunoSEQ multiplex PCR, and its TCRdb copy is limited to in-frame clones, with some not included. The sample carries 32,000 or so clones, around 82% recorded once. Material for sequencing was blood. These receptors came from a boy aged 5 to 17 with severe ulcerative colitis.

V usage is TRBV30 and J usage is TRBJ1-4, with 9 bases matching TRBD1. The ends lost 2 bases at V and 7 bases at J; junction bases unmatched: 5. The CDR3 spans 14 residues. Germline V lookup: CDR1 GTSNPN, CDR2 SVGIG (reference sequence). The CDR3 sequence: CAWSRGTGSEKLFF. In nucleotides, the CDR3 is TGTGCCTGGAGTCGGGGGACAGGGAGTGAAAAACTGTTTTTT.

The chain combines TRBV7-6 with TRBJ1-1; D is unclear. Trimming shortened V by 1 base and J by 1 base, and 10 bases separated the two germline ends. The germline CDR1 and CDR2 sequences are SGHVS and FNYEAQ. The length of the CDR3 is 15 residues. This CDR3 is CASSLGLQQNTEAFF. The CDR3 DNA is TGTGCCAGCAGCTTAGGACTACAGCAGAACACTGAAGCTTTCTTT.

This clone turned up a few times. J is TRBJ2-3 and V is TRBV27; 8 bases fit TRBD2. Looked up from germline, CDR1 is MNHEY and CDR2 is SMNVEV (reference sequence). After removal of 10 bases from V and 6 bases from J, the junction contained 9 bases not matched to a gene. This CDR3 region has 13 residues. The CDR3 DNA is TGTGCCACCTGGGCTTCTAGCGGGGATACGCAGTATTTT. Its protein is CATWASSGDTQYF.

The rearrangement links TRBV19 to TRBJ2-7; D unclear. V dropped 5 bases and J dropped 3 bases, with 11 bases sitting between them. This CDR3 spans 13 amino acids. Germline V CDR1 and CDR2: LNHDA, SQIVND (reference sequence). The CDR3 here is CASSPSDNYEQYF. CDR3 nucleotides: TGTGCCAGTAGTCCGTCAGACAACTACGAGCAGTACTTC.

The chain joins TRBV30 to TRBJ2-5, with D perhaps matching TRBD2 (6 bases). CDR3 length equals 14 residues. Trimming took off 0 bases at V and 1 base at J, with 9 bases between the two ends. From germline, CDR1 is GTSNPN and CDR2 SVGIG (reference sequence). This CDR3 reads CAWSVGAGQETQYF. CDR3 in DNA: TGTGCCTGGAGTGTAGGAGCGGGCCAAGAGACCCAGTACTTC.

This clone was seen only once. This chain connects TRBV6-6 to TRBJ1-1; D might be TRBD1 (5 bases). The CDR3 is 15 residues long. In germline, CDR1 is MNHNY, CDR2 SVGAGI (reference sequence). Trimming shortened V by 7 bases and J by 5 bases, and 20 bases separated the two germline ends. The DNA for the CDR3 is TGTGCCAGCAACCCACGGGGGAGGGGTTGGACTGAAGCTTTCTTT. Its translation: CASNPRGRGWTEAFF.

The chain couples TRBV19 to TRBJ2-1; 10 bases align to TRBD1. CDR1 and CDR2 (germline): LNHDA, SQIVND (reference sequence). The V segment lost 5 bases and the J segment 7 bases; nucleotides outside the gene matches: 8. The CDR3 spans 15 residues. DNA of the CDR3: TGTGCCAGTAGTGGAATACCGGGACAGGGGAATGAGCAGTTCTTC. It specifies CASSGIPGQGNEQFF.

This clone showed up just a few times. The chain couples TRBV21-1 to TRBJ1-1. TRBV21-1 represents a pseudogene. This CDR3 has 14 residues. The CDR3 region has the DNA TGTGCCAGCAGCAAAGGGTTAGATAGCACTGAAGCTTTCTTT. It is translated as CASSKGLDSTEAFF.

This clone was counted between two and nine times. V usage is TRBV14 and J usage is TRBJ1-1; no clear D. Germline CDR1 reads SGHDN; CDR2 reads FVKESK. The CDR3 is 16 residues long. The germline V and J ends were trimmed by 2 bases and 2 bases, with 15 bases remaining between them. The CDR3 DNA is TGTGCCAGCAGCCAACGCCGTAGAGATCACAACACTGAAGCTTTCTTT. Amino acids: CASSQRRRDHNTEAFF.

The chain joins TRBV27 to TRBJ1-2; 8 bases line up with TRBD1. The germline gives CDR1 MNHEY, CDR2 SMNVEV (reference sequence). The V and J ends lost 5 bases and 7 bases, in that order; junction bases with no gene match: 9. This CDR3 is built from 14 residues. The CDR3 loop reads CASSPRTGMFGYTF. The DNA for the CDR3 is TGTGCCAGCAGTCCGAGGACAGGGATGTTTGGCTACACCTTC.

The genes are TRBV4-3 and TRBJ2-3; 8 bases agree with TRBD1. This CDR3 is 16 amino acids long. With 0 bases clipped from V and 9 bases from J, the junction kept 11 bases outside the gene matches. CDR1 is LGHNA, CDR2 YSLEER, per germline. The CDR3: CASSQERAGGLVTQYF. CDR3 coding DNA: TGCGCCAGCAGCCAAGAAAGGGCAGGGGGCCTCGTGACGCAGTATTTT.

J is TRBJ2-5 and V is TRBV10-3; tentatively, D is TRBD2 (6 bases). The CDR3 contains 12 residues. V was cut by 10 bases and J by 5 bases, with 14 bases left in between. Per germline, CDR1 ENHRY and CDR2 SYGVKD. CDR3 sequence (DNA): TGTGCCACCGGAGGGCTCTCGGAGACCCAGTACTTC. Translated: CATGGLSETQYF.

CDR3 sequence reads: CASSISAGSSGANVLTF. CDR3 nucleotides: TGTGCCAGTAGTATATCAGCGGGGAGCTCTGGGGCCAACGTCCTGACTTTC. The genes are TRBV19 and TRBJ2-6, with 7 bases fitting TRBD2. The CDR3 contains 17 residues. Germline V gene data show CDR1 as LNHDA and CDR2 as SQIVND (reference sequence). Trimming at V came to 2 bases and at J to 0 bases, leaving 4 bases not matched to a gene.

V and J are TRBV2 and TRBJ1-1, with D possibly being TRBD1 (5 bases). Germline CDR1 is SNHLY and CDR2 is FYNNEI. This CDR3 has 13 residues. V was shortened by 7 bases and J by 1 base, with 10 bases between the two germline ends. This CDR3 reads CASIRTQNTEAFF. In nucleotides, the CDR3 is TGTGCCAGCATTCGGACACAGAACACTGAAGCTTTCTTT.

This clone occurred a few times. This chain links TRBV18 with TRBJ1-1; 8 bases are shared with TRBD1. There are 13 residues in the CDR3. Trimming cost V 3 bases and J 7 bases; bases outside gene matches: 4. Per the germline V gene, CDR1 is KGHSH and CDR2 is LQKENI. CDR3 residues: CASSPRDRGEAFF. CDR3 sequence (DNA): TGTGCCAGCTCACCCCGAGACAGGGGTGAAGCTTTCTTT.

J is TRBJ2-1 and V is TRBV4-2, with D unclear. V gave up 0 bases and J gave up 0 bases, with 15 bases separating them. Looked up from germline, CDR1 is LGHNA and CDR2 is YNFKEQ. The CDR3 runs 18 residues. The CDR3: CASSQDPIWGNSYNEQFF. For the CDR3, the DNA is TGTGCCAGCAGCCAAGATCCTATATGGGGTAACTCCTACAATGAGCAGTTCTTC.

The J gene is TRBJ1-1, the V gene TRBV27, with unresolved D. Trimming shortened V by 2 bases and J by 3 bases, and 7 bases separated the two germline ends. This CDR3 region has 13 residues. Germline assignment: CDR1 MNHEY and CDR2 SMNVEV (reference sequence). The CDR3 DNA sequence: TGTGCCAGCAGTTTAGGTCTGTACACTGAAGCTTTCTTT. Encoded protein: CASSLGLYTEAFF.

The chain recombines TRBV19 with TRBJ1-6; D is possibly TRBD1 (5 bases). This CDR3 spans 15 amino acids. Germline V lookup: CDR1 LNHDA, CDR2 SQIVND (reference sequence). V dropped 10 bases and J dropped 3 bases, with 16 bases sitting between them. CDR3 residues: CATNFRDGYNSPLHF. In DNA form, the CDR3 reads TGTGCCACCAATTTCCGGGACGGCTATAATTCACCCCTCCACTTT.

A single count supports this clone. The chain carries TRBV18 and TRBJ2-2; tentatively, D is TRBD1 or TRBD2 (5 bases each). V dropped 3 bases and J dropped 1 base, with 12 bases sitting between them. Germline V gives CDR1 KGHSH, CDR2 LQKENI. This CDR3 has 16 residues. CDR3 sequence reads: CASSPRDGLNTGELFF. As DNA, the CDR3 is TGTGCCAGCTCACCTAGGGACGGTCTGAACACCGGGGAGCTGTTTTTT.

The chain recombines TRBV5-5 with TRBJ1-5; tentatively, D is TRBD1 (5 bases). V dropped 4 bases and J dropped 0 bases, with 11 bases sitting between them. Germline CDR1 SGHKS, CDR2 YYEKEE (reference sequence). The CDR3 is made up of 15 amino acids. The CDR3 reads CASSLRGNSNQPQHF. CDR3 sequence (DNA): TGTGCCAGCAGCCTACGGGGGAATAGCAATCAGCCCCAGCATTTT.